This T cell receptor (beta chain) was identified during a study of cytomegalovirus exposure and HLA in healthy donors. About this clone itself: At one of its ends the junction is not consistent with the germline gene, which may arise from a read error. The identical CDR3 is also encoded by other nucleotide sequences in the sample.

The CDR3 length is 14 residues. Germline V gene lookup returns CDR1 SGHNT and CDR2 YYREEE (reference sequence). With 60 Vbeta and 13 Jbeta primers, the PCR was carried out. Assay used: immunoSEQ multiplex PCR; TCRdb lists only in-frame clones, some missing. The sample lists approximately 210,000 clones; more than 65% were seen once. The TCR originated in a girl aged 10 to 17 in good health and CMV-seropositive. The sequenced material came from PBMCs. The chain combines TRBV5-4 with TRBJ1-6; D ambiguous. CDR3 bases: TGCGCCAGCAGCTTGGATTCACAGAATTCACCCCTCCACTTT. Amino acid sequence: CASSLDSQNSPLHF.